This entry lists 15 T cell receptor beta chains sequenced from one sample in a study of blood T cells in healthy people across ages. The authors ran a second PCR of about 7 to 11 cycles using a sample-barcoded 5' primer and a J-beta primer mix. TCRdb re-called the 5' RACE reads with MiXCR, one entry per CDR3 protein. The table lists some 1.4 million distinct CDR3 sequences, 40% to 50% of them singletons, with less than 8% in the top ten. Source material: blood. These receptor sequences come from a woman aged 18-29 years in good health.

The V call is TRBV6-1, the J call TRBJ2-3; 7 nucleotides agree with TRBD1. The CDR3 loop spans 18 amino acids. The germline V gene has CDR1 MNHNS and CDR2 SASEGT. The V gene end was trimmed by 6 bases and the J gene end by 3 bases; junction bases not matched to a gene: 18. The CDR3 is CASSPGQSTFFGTDTQYF. For the CDR3, the DNA is TGTGCCAGCAGCCCGGGACAGTCCACCTTTTTTGGGACAGATACGCAGTATTTT.

Turning to this clonotype: Possible read error: a much larger clone is one base away. This sequence joins TRBV29-1 and TRBJ2-3; D gene uncertain. The CDR3 totals 12 residues. The germline CDR1 and CDR2 sequences are SQVTM and ANQGSEA. The CDR3 reads CGVVWVGNTQYF. The CDR3 coding sequence is TGCGGCGTTGTGTGGGTTGGCAATACGCAGTATTTT.

This clonotype appeared a few times. The chain carries TRBV7-3 and TRBJ1-5; D ambiguous. The ends were cut back, 4 bases at V and 3 bases at J, with 7 bases in the middle. Germline CDR1 and CDR2: SGHTA and FQGTGA. The CDR3 sequence is 13 residues long. The CDR3 sequence: CASSSSFNQPQHF. Written as DNA, the CDR3 is TGTGCCAGCAGCTCCAGCTTCAATCAGCCCCAGCATTTT.

Regarding this clonotype: Germline is not matched at one junction end, which may reflect a read error. The chain joins TRBV30 to TRBJ2-1, with a weak D call TRBD2 (5 bases). Germline CDR1 reads GTSNPN; CDR2 reads SVGIG (reference sequence). The CDR3 length is 11 residues. This chain's CDR3 is CAGSVFNEQFF. The DNA of the CDR3 is TGTGCCGGGAGTGTATTCAATGAGCAGTTCTTC.

The gene calls are TRBV30 and TRBJ2-7; D possibly corresponds to TRBD2 (6 bases). The CDR3 is made up of 14 amino acids. The V end lost 5 bases, the J end lost 3 bases, and 17 bases lay between the germline ends. Germline V CDR1 and CDR2: GTSNPN, SVGIG (reference sequence). CDR3 region: CAWAREAGGYEQYF. The DNA of the CDR3 is TGTGCCTGGGCCAGGGAGGCCGGGGGCTACGAGCAGTACTTC.

This chain joins TRBV7-2 and TRBJ2-5; 10 nucleotides align to TRBD2. The length of the CDR3 is 14 residues. Losses at the gene ends were 1 base for V and 11 bases for J; bases not matched to a gene: 7. Germline lookup yields CDR1 SGHTA and CDR2 FQGNSA. As DNA, the CDR3 is TGTGCCAGCAGCTTAGTTACTAGCGGGGAGGAGCAGTACTTC. It specifies CASSLVTSGEEQYF.

This sequence joins TRBV12-3 or TRBV12-4 and TRBJ1-5, with D tentatively TRBD1 (6 bases). Trimming removed 5 bases from V and 6 bases from J, with 20 bases in between. This CDR3 spans 16 amino acids. CDR3 nucleotides: TGTGCCAGCAGTCATGGCAGGGGAGGATGGTCTCAGCCCCAGCATTTT. The encoded protein is CASSHGRGGWSQPQHF.

The chain has TRBV7-3 and TRBJ2-1, with 11 bases aligning to TRBD2. The germline CDR1 and CDR2 sequences are SGHTA and FQGTGA. J gave up 5 bases and V 1 base, and 4 bases lay outside the gene matches. The CDR3 runs to 16 residues. The DNA for the CDR3 is TGTGCCAGCAGCTTAATAGCTAGCGGGGGGAACAATGAGCAGTTCTTC. It specifies CASSLIASGGNNEQFF.

The V call is TRBV27, the J call TRBJ2-1; D not certain. Trimming left V 3 bases short and J 4 bases short, with 10 bases between. CDR1 and CDR2 from the germline V gene are MNHEY and SMNVEV (reference sequence). CDR3 length: 14 amino acids. Here the CDR3 DNA reads TGTGCCAGCAGTTTTGTCTCAGCTTACAATGAGCAGTTCTTC. Translated: CASSFVSAYNEQFF.

The chain combines TRBV12-3 or TRBV12-4 with TRBJ1-6; tentative D call: TRBD1 (5 bases). CDR3 length: 13 amino acids. V was clipped by 2 bases and J by 10 bases, with 9 bases between them. CDR3 residues: CASSLKGLSPLHF. Here the CDR3 DNA reads TGTGCCAGCAGTTTAAAGGGGCTCTCACCCCTCCACTTT.

The genes are TRBV20-1 and TRBJ2-4; 12 bases fit TRBD1. The end of the DNA fits TRBJ2-7 better, so the J call may be wrong. The length of the CDR3 is 14 residues. Per the germline V gene, CDR1 is DFQATT and CDR2 is SNEGSKA (reference sequence). The CDR3 sequence: CSLGTGGFMYEQYF. The CDR3 region has the DNA TGCAGTCTGGGGACAGGGGGCTTCATGTACGAGCAGTACTTC.

V and J are TRBV11-2 and TRBJ2-3; D unresolved. CDR3 size: 13 residues. V was clipped by 5 bases and J by 6 bases, with 12 bases between them. Germline V gene sequence: CDR1 SGHAT, CDR2 FQNNGV. This chain's CDR3 is CASSQQNADTQYF. The CDR3 nucleotides are TGTGCCAGCAGCCAGCAGAACGCGGATACGCAGTATTTT.

This clonotype was counted a single time. This chain connects TRBV15 to TRBJ2-1; 10 bases map to TRBD2. With the DNA end fitting TRBJ2-7 better, the J assignment may be wrong. This CDR3 comprises 14 residues. Germline-derived CDR1 and CDR2 are LNHNV and YYDKDF (reference sequence). CDR3 DNA: TGTGCCACCAGCGGCGGACTAGCGGACAATGAGCAGTACTTC. As protein: CATSGGLADNEQYF.

The sample holds a few counts of this clonotype. The J gene is TRBJ2-7, the V gene TRBV20-1, with TRBD2 identical over 9 bases. J lost 7 bases, V lost 0 bases, and 10 bases had no gene match. The CDR3 is made up of 15 amino acids. Germline V gene sequence: CDR1 DFQATT, CDR2 SNEGSKA (reference sequence). The CDR3 DNA is TGCAGTGCTAGAGATACGGGCGGGGGGGCTGGTGAGCAGTACTTC. Its protein product is CSARDTGGGAGEQYF.

This clonotype has a handful of counts. The chain uses TRBV5-1 and TRBJ1-1, with D tentatively TRBD1 (5 bases). Germline V gene data show CDR1 as SGHRS and CDR2 as YFSETQ. The CDR3 length is 15 residues. Between the trimmed V and J ends, which lost 0 bases and 5 bases, there was a span of 14 bases. Written as DNA, the CDR3 is TGCGCCAGCAGCTTGGGCCTTCCAGGGATAACTGAAGCTTTCTTT. It yields the protein CASSLGLPGITEAFF.